What follows describes a single T cell receptor beta chain. Antigen unknown. Time point in this sample: blood from clinic visit 5 months post-surgery; TSC patient then seizure free. The sequenced cases were selected for having the highest brain T cell transcript signatures. Patients received at least one anti-epileptic drug before surgery. The CDR3 has 14 amino acids. Germline CDR1 and CDR2: SEHNR and FQNEAQ (reference sequence). Trimming cost V 1 base and J 5 bases, with 11 bases left between them. These data are taken from a study of brain T cells in children with intractable seizures. Overall study findings and caveats: Absence of clones before surgery may stem from lower sequencing depth.

The protocol was immunoSEQ multiplex PCR, while the TCRdb copy is restricted to in-frame clones and leaves out a portion. The table has 340,000 or so clones, about 93% seen once; the top ten hold 5% to 7%. The sample here was peripheral blood, taken about 5 months after surgery. The TCR was taken from a boy younger than two with tuberous sclerosis and intractable seizures. The V gene is TRBV7-9, the J gene TRBJ1-1; D is possibly TRBD1 (5 bases). The CDR3 region is CASSLVQGYTEAFF. CDR3 in DNA: TGTGCCAGCAGCTTAGTTCAGGGTTATACTGAAGCTTTCTTT.